Listed here is a single TCR beta chain. The entry originates in a study of cytotoxic CD8 clonotypes in ibrutinib-treated CLL. Germline CDR1 reads SGDLS; CDR2 reads YYNGEE. V shed 4 bases and J shed 6 bases, with 14 bases lying between them. The CDR3 totals 14 residues. Only in-frame clones appear in the TCRdb table, and some are missing; sequencing was by immunoSEQ multiplex PCR. The sample lists 250,000 to 350,000 clones; roughly 76% were seen once. Genomic DNA in a quantity of about 2 micrograms was derived from cryopreserved PBMCs for TCR beta libraries. The receptor's source is a human donor with chronic lymphocytic leukemia. V is TRBV9 and J is TRBJ2-1; D might be TRBD2 (5 bases). The specimen was PBMCs, collected at disease progression, from a patient treated with ibrutinib. The chain's CDR3 is CASSPRPGSNEQFF. Written as DNA, the CDR3 is TGTGCCAGCAGCCCTCGTCCGGGATCCAATGAGCAGTTCTTC.